Shown below are 7 T cell receptor beta chains from a single sample sequenced in a study of T cell changes during pregnancy in multiple sclerosis. Using immunoSEQ multiplex PCR, the repertoire was profiled, and TCRdb retains in-frame clones only, with some absent. Seen here are around 69,000 clones, 90% to 95% observed once, and the top ten hold approximately 5%. Sequencing used CD8+ T cells from peripheral blood mononuclear cells, obtained before pregnancy. These receptors were collected from a female donor with multiple sclerosis, enrolled in a pregnancy study.

The chain joins TRBV6-5 to TRBJ1-3; 7 positions match TRBD1. Germline CDR1 and CDR2: MNHEY and SVGAGI. Unmatched junction bases numbered 13, after V lost 8 bases and J lost 6 bases. The CDR3 contains 15 residues. The CDR3 DNA follows: TGTGCCAGCTATATACCCGGGACAGCTAAAAACACCATATATTTT. It is translated as CASYIPGTAKNTIYF.

This clone was recorded once. The rearrangement uses TRBV6-5 and TRBJ1-6; the D is unclear. The CDR3 is 15 amino acids. Germline V gene lookup returns CDR1 MNHEY and CDR2 SVGAGI. Trimming removed 4 bases at V and 9 bases at J, with 16 bases between. This chain's CDR3 is CASSSRPLLSSPLHF. The CDR3 bases are TGTGCCAGCAGTTCTAGACCGCTACTATCTTCACCCCTCCACTTT.

CDR3 coding DNA: TGTGCCAGCAGCCCAACCGGGACAGGGGGTTTCGGGCAGTACTTC. Amino acids: CASSPTGTGGFGQYF. The chain is built from TRBV6-1 and TRBJ2-7; TRBD1 aligns across 11 bases. V lost 6 bases, J lost 9 bases, and 13 bases stayed unmatched. The CDR3 has 15 residues. CDR1 and CDR2 (germline): MNHNS, SASEGT.

With regard to this clone: Other DNA sequences in this specimen translate into the identical CDR3. The V call is TRBV29-1, the J call TRBJ2-7; TRBD1 might be the D (6 bases). Germline CDR1 SQVTM, CDR2 ANQGSEA. The CDR3 is 12 residues long. CDR3 DNA sequence: TGCAGTGCCCTGACAGGATCCTACGAGCAGTACTTC. It is translated as CSALTGSYEQYF.

The chain links TRBV5-6 to TRBJ1-1; D is ambiguous. Germline V gives CDR1 SGHDT, CDR2 YYEEEE. The CDR3 sequence is 12 residues long. V dropped 5 bases and J dropped 7 bases, with 12 bases sitting between them. The CDR3 DNA sequence: TGTGCCAGCAGTCTGACGGCGGGTGAAGCTTTCTTT. Translated, it gives CASSLTAGEAFF.

CDR3 nucleotide sequence: TGCGCCAGCAGCTTCAGCGGGGGGGCCGGAGATACGCAGTATTTT. Protein: CASSFSGGAGDTQYF. J is TRBJ2-3 and V is TRBV5-1, with 10 bases aligning to TRBD2. Germline CDR1 and CDR2: SGHRS and YFSETQ. V was pared by 2 bases and J by 5 bases, with 5 bases of the junction left unmatched. CDR3 length: 15 amino acids.

The gene calls are TRBV6-1 and TRBJ1-2, with unresolved D. From germline, CDR1 is MNHNS and CDR2 SASEGT. The CDR3 extends over 15 amino acids. Trimming cost V 1 base and J 4 bases, with 13 bases left between them. The CDR3 bases are TGTGCCAGCAGTGAAGGAGATGACACTGTCTATGGCTACACCTTC. Translated, it gives CASSEGDDTVYGYTF.